The 15 T cell receptor beta chains below all came from one sample that was sequenced in a study of shared clonotypes between healthy human individuals. Method: immunoSEQ multiplex PCR; TCRdb's copy keeps in-frame clones and lacks some. Among approximately 1,500,000 clones listed, more than 95% were seen once. Sequencing used naive CD4+ T cells sorted from blood. The sample's subset: CD45RA+ positively selected. The origin of the receptors is a man aged 25 to 45 in good health.

The chain employs TRBV19 and TRBJ1-2, with D unresolved. V dropped 7 bases and J dropped 8 bases, with 20 bases sitting between them. Germline CDR1 reads LNHDA; CDR2 reads SQIVND (reference sequence). This CDR3 is built from 14 residues. The DNA of the CDR3 is TGTGCCAGTACAAGTCGGGAGCCGCGACGGGGCTACACCTTC. Its protein is CASTSREPRRGYTF.

As for this clone: The same CDR3 also results from other DNA sequences found in this sample. The V call is TRBV5-5, the J call TRBJ2-5; possible D gene TRBD2, 5 bases. The V end was cut by 1 base, the J end by 4 bases, with 8 bases between. The CDR3 contains 13 residues. CDR1 and CDR2 (germline): SGHKS, YYEKEE (reference sequence). The CDR3 loop reads CASSLISVETQYF. The CDR3 DNA sequence: TGTGCCAGCAGCTTGATTAGCGTAGAGACCCAGTACTTC.

This rearrangement joins TRBV2 to TRBJ2-1, with 10 bases lining up with TRBD2. This CDR3 spans 15 amino acids. The V gene's germline CDR1 is SNHLY and CDR2 FYNNEI. Trimming removed 6 bases from V and 0 bases from J; junction bases left unmatched: 2. The CDR3 coding sequence is TGTGCCAGCAGGTCTAGCGGGAGCTCCTACAATGAGCAGTTCTTC. Amino acids: CASRSSGSSYNEQFF.

The chain couples TRBV18 to TRBJ1-1; D is undetermined. The germline CDR1 and CDR2 sequences are KGHSH and LQKENI. CDR3 length equals 16 residues. The V end lost 6 bases, the J end lost 1 base, and 18 bases lay between the germline ends. CDR3 amino acids: CASSLIQRDRNTEAFF. Written as DNA, the CDR3 is TGTGCCAGCTCCCTGATACAAAGGGATCGGAACACTGAAGCTTTCTTT.

The chain recombines TRBV5-1 with TRBJ2-1; 9 bases align to TRBD2. The CDR3 length is 13 residues. The germline CDR1 and CDR2 sequences are SGHRS and YFSETQ. With V trimmed by 4 bases and J by 16 bases, 12 bases remained unmatched. DNA for the CDR3: TGCGCCAGCAGCGCAATAGCGGGAGCCTCGGGATTCTTC. Protein product: CASSAIAGASGFF.

The chain recombines TRBV30 with TRBJ1-5, with D uncertain. The CDR3 runs 14 residues. Trimming stripped 3 bases from V and 2 bases from J, with 11 bases between. CDR1 is GTSNPN, CDR2 SVGIG, per germline (reference sequence). The CDR3: CAWRDQSGNQPQHF. CDR3 in DNA: TGTGCCTGGAGGGACCAAAGCGGCAATCAGCCCCAGCATTTT.

The DNA for the CDR3 is TGCGCCAGCAGCCATTCCATTGGGCCCTACGAGCAGTACTTC. It translates to CASSHSIGPYEQYF. This chain joins TRBV4-1 and TRBJ2-7; D ambiguous. The CDR3 has 14 residues. The V gene's germline CDR1 is MGHRA and CDR2 YSYEKL. V was trimmed by 3 bases and J by 2 bases, leaving 11 bases between them.

This clone was recorded a few times. The gene calls are TRBV6-5 and TRBJ2-7; D is unresolved. The CDR3 is made up of 12 amino acids. Per the germline V gene, CDR1 is MNHEY and CDR2 is SVGAGI. V was cut by 2 bases and J by 6 bases, with 8 bases left in between. The CDR3 loop is CASSYRWGEQYF. CDR3 coding DNA: TGTGCCAGCAGTTACCGGTGGGGCGAGCAGTACTTC.

The chain links TRBV6-4 to TRBJ2-3; TRBD2 matches at 8 bases. V dropped 0 bases and J dropped 4; count of bases not matched to a gene: 0. The CDR3 sequence is 14 residues long. Germline V lookup: CDR1 MRHNA, CDR2 SNTAGT. The CDR3 nucleotides read TGTGCCAGCAGTGACTCAGCGGGAGCAGATACGCAGTATTTT. Translating it yields CASSDSAGADTQYF.

This chain uses TRBV7-2 with TRBJ2-5; TRBD2 matches at 7 bases. The CDR3 is 14 residues long. Per germline, CDR1 SGHTA and CDR2 FQGNSA. The V and J ends lost 4 bases and 1 base, in that order; junction bases with no gene match: 3. The CDR3 nucleotides are TGTGCCAGCAGCTCCAAGCGGGGCCAAGAGACCCAGTACTTC. This encodes CASSSKRGQETQYF. Based on the CDR3 plus reference TRBV7-2 and TRBJ2-5, the full variable domain is GAGVSQSPSNKVTEKGKDVELRCDPISGHTALYWYRQSLGQGLEFLIYFQGNSAPDKSGLPSDRFSAERTGGSVSTLTIQRTQQEDSAVYLCASSSKRGQETQYFGPGTRLLVL.

The chain employs TRBV4-3 and TRBJ1-2; D possibly corresponds to TRBD1 (5 bases). Germline lookup yields CDR1 LGHNA and CDR2 YSLEER. V lost 0 bases and J 4 bases, leaving 12 bases between the germline ends. This CDR3 has 15 amino acids. CDR3 in DNA: TGCGCCAGCAGCCAAGATACAGGCCCGGCCTATGGCTACACCTTC. It translates to CASSQDTGPAYGYTF.

About this clone: Other DNA sequences from this sample encode an identical CDR3 as well. This rearrangement joins TRBV19 to TRBJ2-5; D is perhaps TRBD2 (5 bases). The germline V and J ends were trimmed by 3 bases and 5 bases, with 7 bases remaining between them. Germline V lookup: CDR1 LNHDA, CDR2 SQIVND (reference sequence). This CDR3 has 12 amino acids. CDR3 coding DNA: TGTGCCAGTAGTATCGGCGGGGAGACCCAGTACTTC. Translating gives CASSIGGETQYF.

The chain is built from TRBV28 and TRBJ1-1; a possible D gene is TRBD1 (6 bases). This CDR3 is 15 amino acids long. Germline V gene sequence: CDR1 MDHEN, CDR2 SYDVKM. V lost 7 bases, J lost 1 base, and 16 bases lay in between. CDR3 coding DNA: TGTGCCAGCACACCTGTGCAGGGGAGGAACACTGAAGCTTTCTTT. Protein sequence: CASTPVQGRNTEAFF.

The gene calls are TRBV29-1 and TRBJ2-1, with D tentatively TRBD1 (6 bases). V was cut by 6 bases and J by 4 bases, with 16 bases left in between. Germline V gene sequence: CDR1 SQVTM, CDR2 ANQGSEA. The CDR3 sequence is 14 residues long. CDR3 nucleotide sequence: TGCAGCGTGGGACATAGATTATATTACAATGAGCAGTTCTTC. Translation gives CSVGHRLYYNEQFF.

The chain couples TRBV7-9 to TRBJ1-1; D not certain. The CDR3 totals 14 residues. Germline V gene data show CDR1 as SEHNR and CDR2 as FQNEAQ (reference sequence). V gave up 2 bases and J gave up 6 bases, with 13 bases separating them. The CDR3 here is CASSLTGVGPEAFF. The CDR3 nucleotides are TGTGCCAGCAGCTTAACTGGAGTAGGGCCTGAAGCTTTCTTT.